These 4 T cell receptor beta chains came from one sample sequenced in a study of identifying expanded T cells in peripheral blood. Measured with immunoSEQ multiplex PCR; TCRdb has only the in-frame clones, and not every one. The sample includes approximately 100,000 clones, around 85% of them seen just once. Sample: blood. These receptors originate from a person aged 18 to 75 in good health.

The chain combines TRBV28 with TRBJ1-2; possibly TRBD1 for D (5 bases). Germline-derived CDR1 and CDR2 are MDHEN and SYDVKM. Trimming removed 7 bases from V and 6 bases from J, with 12 bases in between. The CDR3 runs 12 residues. In DNA, the CDR3 is TGTGCCAGCACCTCGGAAGGGGATGGCTACACCTTC. It specifies CASTSEGDGYTF.

The chain has TRBV4-1 and TRBJ2-1; 7 nucleotides match TRBD1. Trimming took 0 bases from V and 7 from J; bases not matched to a gene: 6. CDR1 is MGHRA, CDR2 YSYEKL, per germline. This CDR3 has 15 amino acids. The CDR3 sequence: CASSQDPETGNEQFF. As DNA, the CDR3 is TGCGCCAGCAGCCAAGACCCTGAGACAGGGAATGAGCAGTTCTTC.

The rearrangement joins TRBV2 to TRBJ2-6, with D possibly called TRBD1 or TRBD2 (5 bases each). CDR3 length equals 15 residues. Germline CDR1 and CDR2: SNHLY and FYNNEI. V was pared by 6 bases and J by 6 bases, with 15 bases between. The CDR3, as DNA: TGTGCCAGCAGCCGCCGGGACGGTGCGGCCAACGTCCTGACTTTC. Translating gives CASSRRDGAANVLTF. Complete variable domain (other parts from reference TRBV2 and TRBJ2-6): EPEVTQTPSHQVTQMGQEVILRCVPISNHLYFYWYRQILGQKVEFLVSFYNNEISEKSEIFDDQFSVERPDGSNFTLKIRSTKLEDSAMYFCASSRRDGAANVLTFGAGSRLTVL.

The rearrangement links TRBV6-5 to TRBJ2-7; D is perhaps TRBD1 (5 bases). The germline V and J ends were trimmed by 4 bases and 2 bases, with 9 bases remaining between them. CDR3 length: 13 amino acids. The germline gives CDR1 MNHEY, CDR2 SVGAGI. CDR3 in amino acids: CASSSPRAYEQYF. The CDR3, as DNA: TGTGCCAGCAGTTCACCCAGGGCCTACGAGCAGTACTTC.